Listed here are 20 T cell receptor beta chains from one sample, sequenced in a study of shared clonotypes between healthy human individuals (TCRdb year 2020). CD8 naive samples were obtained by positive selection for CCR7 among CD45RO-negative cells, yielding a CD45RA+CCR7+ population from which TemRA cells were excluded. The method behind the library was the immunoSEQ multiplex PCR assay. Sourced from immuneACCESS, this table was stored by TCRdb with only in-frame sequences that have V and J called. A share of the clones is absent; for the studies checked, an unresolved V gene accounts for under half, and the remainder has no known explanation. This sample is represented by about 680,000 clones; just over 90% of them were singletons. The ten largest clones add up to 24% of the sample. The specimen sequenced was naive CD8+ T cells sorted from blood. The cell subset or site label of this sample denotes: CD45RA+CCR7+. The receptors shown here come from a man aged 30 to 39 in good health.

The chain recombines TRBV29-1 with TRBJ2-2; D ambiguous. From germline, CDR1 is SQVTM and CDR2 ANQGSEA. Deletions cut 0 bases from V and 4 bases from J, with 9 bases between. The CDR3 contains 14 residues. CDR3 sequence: CSVEDNPGTGELFF. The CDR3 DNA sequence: TGCAGCGTTGAAGATAATCCCGGCACCGGGGAGCTGTTTTTT.

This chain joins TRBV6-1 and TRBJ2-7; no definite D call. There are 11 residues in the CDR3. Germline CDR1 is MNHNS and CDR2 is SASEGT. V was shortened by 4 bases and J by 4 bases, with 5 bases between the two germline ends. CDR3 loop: CASSAFYEQYF. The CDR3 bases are TGTGCCAGCAGTGCCTTTTACGAGCAGTACTTC.

The CDR3, as DNA: TGTGCCAGCACGGGCCAGATGAACACTGAAGCTTTCTTT. This encodes CASTGQMNTEAFF. The genes are TRBV5-4 and TRBJ1-1; D not resolved. With 6 bases removed from V and 0 bases from J, the gap between germline ends came to 9 bases. Per germline, CDR1 SGHNT and CDR2 YYREEE (reference sequence). The CDR3 has 13 residues. Looking up the rest from reference TRBV5-4 and TRBJ1-1 gives the full variable domain: ETGVTQSPTHLIKTRGQQVTLRCSSQSGHNTVSWYQQALGQGPQFIFQYYREEENGRGNFPPRFSGLQFPNYSSELNVNALELDDSALYLCASTGQMNTEAFFGQGTRLTVV.

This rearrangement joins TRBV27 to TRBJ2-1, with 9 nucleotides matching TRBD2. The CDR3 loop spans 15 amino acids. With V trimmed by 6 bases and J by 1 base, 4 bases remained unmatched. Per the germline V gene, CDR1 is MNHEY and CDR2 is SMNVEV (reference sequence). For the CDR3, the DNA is TGTGCCAGCAGGAATAGCGGGAGTTCCTACAATGAGCAGTTCTTC. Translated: CASRNSGSSYNEQFF.

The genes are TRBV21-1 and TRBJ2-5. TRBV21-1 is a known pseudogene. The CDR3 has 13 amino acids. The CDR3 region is CASSASQTETQYF. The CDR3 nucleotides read TGTGCCAGCAGCGCAAGTCAGACCGAGACCCAGTACTTC.

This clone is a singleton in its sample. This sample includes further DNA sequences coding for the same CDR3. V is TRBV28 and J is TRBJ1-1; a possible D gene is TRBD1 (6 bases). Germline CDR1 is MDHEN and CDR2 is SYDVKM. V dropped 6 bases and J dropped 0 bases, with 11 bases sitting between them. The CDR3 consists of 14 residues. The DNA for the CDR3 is TGTGCCAGCAGCTCGGACAGAATGAACACTGAAGCTTTCTTT. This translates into CASSSDRMNTEAFF.

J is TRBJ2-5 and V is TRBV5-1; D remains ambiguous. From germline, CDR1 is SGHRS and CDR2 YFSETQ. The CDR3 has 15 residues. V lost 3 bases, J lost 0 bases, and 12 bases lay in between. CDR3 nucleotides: TGCGCCAGCAGCTGGACCGGGCCGTACCAAGAGACCCAGTACTTC. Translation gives CASSWTGPYQETQYF.

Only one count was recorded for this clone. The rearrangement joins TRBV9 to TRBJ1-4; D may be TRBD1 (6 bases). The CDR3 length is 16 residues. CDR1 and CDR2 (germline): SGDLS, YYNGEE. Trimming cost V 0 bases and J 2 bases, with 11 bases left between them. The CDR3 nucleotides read TGTGCCAGCAGCGTAGGAAGGGGGACGACTAATGAAAAACTGTTTTTT. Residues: CASSVGRGTTNEKLFF.

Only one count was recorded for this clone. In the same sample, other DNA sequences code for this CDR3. In DNA form, the CDR3 reads TGTGCCAGCAGCTTAGGGCAGGGATTCTACAATGAGCAGTTCTTC. It is translated as CASSLGQGFYNEQFF. The chain has TRBV7-9 and TRBJ2-1; D is perhaps TRBD1 (5 bases). V was cut by 1 base and J by 3 bases, with 10 bases left in between. Germline assignment: CDR1 SEHNR and CDR2 FQNEAQ (reference sequence). The length of the CDR3 is 15 residues.

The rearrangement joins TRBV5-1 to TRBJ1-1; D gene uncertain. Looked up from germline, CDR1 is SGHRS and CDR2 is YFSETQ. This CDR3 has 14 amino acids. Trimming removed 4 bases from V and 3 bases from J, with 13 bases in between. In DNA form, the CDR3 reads TGCGCCAGCAGCCGAGGGATCGCGGACACTGAAGCTTTCTTT. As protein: CASSRGIADTEAFF.

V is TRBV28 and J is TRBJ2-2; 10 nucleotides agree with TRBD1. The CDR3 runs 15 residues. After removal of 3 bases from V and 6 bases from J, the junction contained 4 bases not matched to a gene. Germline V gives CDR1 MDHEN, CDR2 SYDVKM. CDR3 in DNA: TGTGCCAGCAGTTTCGGACAGGGGGTGGCCGGGGAGCTGTTTTTT. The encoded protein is CASSFGQGVAGELFF. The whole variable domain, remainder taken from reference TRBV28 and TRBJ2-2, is DVKVTQSSRYLVKRTGEKVFLECVQDMDHENMFWYRQDPGLGLRLIYFSYDVKMKEKGDIPEGYSVSREKKERFSLILESASTNQTSMYLCASSFGQGVAGELFFGEGSRLTVL.

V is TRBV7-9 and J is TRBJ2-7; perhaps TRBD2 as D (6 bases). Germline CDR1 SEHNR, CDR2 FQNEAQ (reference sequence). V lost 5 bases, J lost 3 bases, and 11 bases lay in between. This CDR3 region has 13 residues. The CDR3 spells CASSRGAGYEQYF. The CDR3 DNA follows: TGTGCCAGCAGCCGCGGGGCGGGCTACGAGCAGTACTTC.

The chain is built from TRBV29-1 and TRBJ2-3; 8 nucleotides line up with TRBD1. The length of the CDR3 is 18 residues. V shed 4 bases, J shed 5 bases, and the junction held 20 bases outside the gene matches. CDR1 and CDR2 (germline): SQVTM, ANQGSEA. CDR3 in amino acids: CSVASLEDRVVWEDTQYF. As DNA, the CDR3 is TGCAGCGTTGCATCCCTGGAGGACAGGGTTGTTTGGGAAGATACGCAGTATTTT.

Here the CDR3 DNA reads TGCGCCAGCAGTGAGTCGAGGGCAGGCCCCCAGCATTTT. Its translation: CASSESRAGPQHF. The chain couples TRBV10-1 to TRBJ1-5, with unresolved D. Per germline, CDR1 WNHNN and CDR2 SYGVQD (reference sequence). This CDR3 comprises 13 residues. Trimming pared 0 bases from V and 10 bases from J, leaving 10 bases between.

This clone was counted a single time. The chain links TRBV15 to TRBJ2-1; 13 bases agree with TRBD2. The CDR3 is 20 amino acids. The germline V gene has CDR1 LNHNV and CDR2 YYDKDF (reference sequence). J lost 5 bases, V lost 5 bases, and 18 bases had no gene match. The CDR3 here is CATSSPPKTGTSGIDNEQFF. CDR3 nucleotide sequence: TGTGCCACCAGCTCCCCCCCCAAGACCGGGACTAGCGGGATAGACAATGAGCAGTTCTTC.

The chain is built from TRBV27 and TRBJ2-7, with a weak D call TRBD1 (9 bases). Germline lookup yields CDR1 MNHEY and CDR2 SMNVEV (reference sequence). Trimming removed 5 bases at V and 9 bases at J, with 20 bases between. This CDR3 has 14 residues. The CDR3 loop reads CASSPGGDRVGQYF. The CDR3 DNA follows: TGTGCCAGCAGTCCGGGAGGGGACAGGGTCGGGCAGTACTTC.

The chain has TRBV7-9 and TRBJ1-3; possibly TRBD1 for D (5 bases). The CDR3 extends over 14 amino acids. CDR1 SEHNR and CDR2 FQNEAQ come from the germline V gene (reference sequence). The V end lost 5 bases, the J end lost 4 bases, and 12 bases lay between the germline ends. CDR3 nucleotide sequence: TGTGCCAGCAGCCGGCGGGGGGACGGAAACACCATATATTTT. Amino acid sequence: CASSRRGDGNTIYF.

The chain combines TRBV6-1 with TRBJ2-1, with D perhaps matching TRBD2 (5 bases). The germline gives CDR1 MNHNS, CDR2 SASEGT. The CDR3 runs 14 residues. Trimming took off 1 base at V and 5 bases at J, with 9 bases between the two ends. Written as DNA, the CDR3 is TGTGCCAGCAGTGAAGGAAGCGGTCACAATGAGCAGTTCTTC. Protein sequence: CASSEGSGHNEQFF.

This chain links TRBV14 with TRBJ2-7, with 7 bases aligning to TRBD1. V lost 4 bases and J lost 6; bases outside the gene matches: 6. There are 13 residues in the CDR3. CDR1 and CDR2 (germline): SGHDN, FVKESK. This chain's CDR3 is CASSRADRVEQYF. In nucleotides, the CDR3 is TGTGCCAGCAGCCGAGCCGACAGGGTCGAGCAGTACTTC.

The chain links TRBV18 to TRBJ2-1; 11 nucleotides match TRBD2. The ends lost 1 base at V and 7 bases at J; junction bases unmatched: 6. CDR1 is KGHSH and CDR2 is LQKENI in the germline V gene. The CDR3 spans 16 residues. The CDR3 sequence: CASSPLPTSGTNEQFF. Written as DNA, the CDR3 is TGTGCCAGCTCACCACTTCCGACTAGCGGGACGAATGAGCAGTTCTTC. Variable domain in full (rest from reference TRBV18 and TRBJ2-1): NAGVMQNPRHLVRRRGQEARLRCSPMKGHSHVYWYRQLPEEGLKFMVYLQKENIIDESGMPKERFSAEFPKEGPSILRIQQVVRGDSAAYFCASSPLPTSGTNEQFFGPGTRLTVL.